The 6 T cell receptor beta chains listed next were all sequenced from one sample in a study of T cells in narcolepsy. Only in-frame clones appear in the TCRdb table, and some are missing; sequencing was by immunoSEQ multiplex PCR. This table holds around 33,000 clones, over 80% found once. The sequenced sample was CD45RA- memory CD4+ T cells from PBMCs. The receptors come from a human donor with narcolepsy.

The CDR3 DNA sequence: TGTGCCAGCAGTAAACGCCAGAATAATGAAAAACTGTTTTTT. It encodes CASSKRQNNEKLFF. The chain has TRBV6-6 and TRBJ1-4; D unresolved. Trimming removed 5 bases at V and 4 bases at J, with 11 bases between. CDR1 is MNHNY and CDR2 is SVGAGI in the germline V gene (reference sequence). The CDR3 runs 14 residues.

In DNA form, the CDR3 reads TGTGCCAGCAGCTCAATCCGACAGGGGAAACAGCCCCAGCATTTT. It specifies CASSSIRQGKQPQHF. This sequence joins TRBV7-6 and TRBJ1-5, with TRBD1 identical over 8 bases. Germline V gene sequence: CDR1 SGHVS, CDR2 FNYEAQ. The CDR3 runs to 15 residues. V lost 4 bases, J lost 7 bases, and 9 bases stayed unmatched.

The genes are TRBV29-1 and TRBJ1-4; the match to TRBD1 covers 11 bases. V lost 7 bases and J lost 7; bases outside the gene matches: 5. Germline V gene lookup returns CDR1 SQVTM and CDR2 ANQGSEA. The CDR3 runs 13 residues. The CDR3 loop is CSAPGQGGEKLFF. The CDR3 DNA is TGCAGCGCCCCGGGACAGGGGGGTGAAAAACTGTTTTTT.

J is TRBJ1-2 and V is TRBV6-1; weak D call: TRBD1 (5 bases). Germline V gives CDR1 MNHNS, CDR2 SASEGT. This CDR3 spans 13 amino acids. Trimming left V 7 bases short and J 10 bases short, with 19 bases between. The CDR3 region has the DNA TGTGCCAGCACCTTCGGGACCGTTGGATTCTACACCTTC. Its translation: CASTFGTVGFYTF.

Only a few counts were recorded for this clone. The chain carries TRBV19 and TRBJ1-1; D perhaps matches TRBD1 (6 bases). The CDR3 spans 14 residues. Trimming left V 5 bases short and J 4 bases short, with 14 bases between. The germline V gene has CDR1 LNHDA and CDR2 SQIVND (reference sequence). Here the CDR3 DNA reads TGTGCCAGTAGTGCCCAGGGGATCGGCACTGAAGCTTTCTTT. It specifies CASSAQGIGTEAFF. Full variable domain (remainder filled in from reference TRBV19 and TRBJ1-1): DGGITQSPKYLFRKEGQNVTLSCEQNLNHDAMYWYRQDPGQGLRLIYYSQIVNDFQKGDIAEGYSVSREKKESFPLTVTSAQKNPTAFYLCASSAQGIGTEAFFGQGTRLTVV.

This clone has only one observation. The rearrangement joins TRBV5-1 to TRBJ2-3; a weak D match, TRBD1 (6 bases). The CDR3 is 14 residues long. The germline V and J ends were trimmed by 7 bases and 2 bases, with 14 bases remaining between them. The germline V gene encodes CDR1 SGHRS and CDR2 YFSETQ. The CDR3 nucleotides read TGCGCCAGCCAAGGGGGTCTTGTCACAGATACGCAGTATTTT. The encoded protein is CASQGGLVTDTQYF.